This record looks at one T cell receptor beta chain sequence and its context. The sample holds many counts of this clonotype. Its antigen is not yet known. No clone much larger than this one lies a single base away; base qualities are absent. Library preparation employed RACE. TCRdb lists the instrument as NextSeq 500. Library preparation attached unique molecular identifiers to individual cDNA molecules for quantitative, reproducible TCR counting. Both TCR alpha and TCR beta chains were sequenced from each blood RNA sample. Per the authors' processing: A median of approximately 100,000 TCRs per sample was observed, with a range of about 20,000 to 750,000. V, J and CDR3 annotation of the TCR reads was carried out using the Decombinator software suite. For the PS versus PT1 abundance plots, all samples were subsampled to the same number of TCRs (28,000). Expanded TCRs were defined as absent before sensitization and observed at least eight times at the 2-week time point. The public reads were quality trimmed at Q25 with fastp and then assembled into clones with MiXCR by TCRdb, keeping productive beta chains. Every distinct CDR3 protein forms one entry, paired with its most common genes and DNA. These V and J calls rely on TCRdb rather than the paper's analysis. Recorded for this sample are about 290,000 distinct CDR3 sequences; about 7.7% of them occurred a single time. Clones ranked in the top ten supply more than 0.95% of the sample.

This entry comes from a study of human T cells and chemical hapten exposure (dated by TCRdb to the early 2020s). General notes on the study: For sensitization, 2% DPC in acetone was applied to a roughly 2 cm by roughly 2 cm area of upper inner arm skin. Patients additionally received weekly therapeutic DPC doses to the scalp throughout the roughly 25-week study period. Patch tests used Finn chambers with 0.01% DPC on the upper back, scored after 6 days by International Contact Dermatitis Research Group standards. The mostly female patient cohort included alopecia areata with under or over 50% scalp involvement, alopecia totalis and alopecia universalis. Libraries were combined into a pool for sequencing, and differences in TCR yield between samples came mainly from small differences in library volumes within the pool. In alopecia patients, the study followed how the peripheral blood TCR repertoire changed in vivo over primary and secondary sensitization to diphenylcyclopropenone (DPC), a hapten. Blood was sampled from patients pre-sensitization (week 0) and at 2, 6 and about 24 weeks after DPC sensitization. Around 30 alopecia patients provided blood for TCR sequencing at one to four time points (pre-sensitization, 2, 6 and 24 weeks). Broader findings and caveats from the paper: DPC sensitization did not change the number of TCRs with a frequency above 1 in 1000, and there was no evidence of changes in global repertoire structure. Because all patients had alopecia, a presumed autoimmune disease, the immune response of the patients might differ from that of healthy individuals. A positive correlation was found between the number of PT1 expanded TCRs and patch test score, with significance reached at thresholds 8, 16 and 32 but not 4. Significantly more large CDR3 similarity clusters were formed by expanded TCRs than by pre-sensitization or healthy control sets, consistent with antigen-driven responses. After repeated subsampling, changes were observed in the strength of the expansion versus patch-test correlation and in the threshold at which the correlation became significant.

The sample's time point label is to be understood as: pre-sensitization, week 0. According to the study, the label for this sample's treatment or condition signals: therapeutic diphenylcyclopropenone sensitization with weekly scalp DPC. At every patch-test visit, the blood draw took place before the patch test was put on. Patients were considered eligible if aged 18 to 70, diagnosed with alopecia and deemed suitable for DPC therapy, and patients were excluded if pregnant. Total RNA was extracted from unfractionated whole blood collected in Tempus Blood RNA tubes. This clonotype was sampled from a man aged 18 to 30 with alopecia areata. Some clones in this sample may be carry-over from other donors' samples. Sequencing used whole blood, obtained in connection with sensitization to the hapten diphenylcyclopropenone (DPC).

The nucleotides read TGTGCCAGCAGCTCCGGGACAACGAGCACAGATACGCAGTATTTT. Protein translation: CASSSGTTSTDTQYF. Here the chain combines TRBV6-2 or TRBV6-3 and TRBJ2-3; possibly the D gene is TRBD1, per 6 matching bases. Including cysteine and phenylalanine, the CDR3 has 15 amino acids. Here the CDR3 DNA is all that survives: 45 bases in frame from base 1. The junction shows trimming of 6 bases on V and 0 bases on J, plus 13 bases between the germline ends. For CDR1 and CDR2, the germline V gene lists MNHEY and SVGEGT.